This T cell receptor (beta chain) was recorded in a study of T cell repertoires in cytomegalovirus infection. General study findings and limits: The study identified carriers of CMV plus the relevant HLA from cumulative public TCR beta family frequency.

TCRdb recomputed calls from the reads with MiXCR, one row per CDR3 protein. The data show approximately 150,000 distinct CDR3 sequences, 20% to 25% seen once. This clonotype was observed a handful of times. No antigen is known for it. V was shortened by 0 bases and J by 0 bases, with 16 bases between the two germline ends. The CDR3 has 18 residues. From germline, CDR1 is SGHNT and CDR2 YYREEE (reference sequence). V is TRBV5-4 and J is TRBJ2-1; a weak D match, TRBD1 (5 bases). The starting material was CD8+ T cells from cultured PBMCs, obtained from culture after CMV antigen stimulation. The TCR originated in a human donor in good health (CMV status not recorded). Some clones in this sample may be carry-over from other donors' samples. CDR3 sequence (DNA): TGTGCCAGCAGCTTGGTAGGGCAGGGCCGAAGCTCCTACAATGAGCAGTTCTTC. Translation: CASSLVGQGRSSYNEQFF.